These 31 T cell receptor beta chains were all obtained from the same sample, sequenced in a study of blood T cell repertoires in COVID-19. Produced via immunoSEQ multiplex PCR; TCRdb's table is partial and in-frame only. The data show approximately 290,000 clones, with roughly 90% seen just once and approximately 0.84% held by the top ten. Sample: peripheral blood. Source of these receptors: a man aged 25 to 40 with acute or convalescent COVID-19.

The chain joins TRBV5-1 to TRBJ2-1; 7 bases line up with TRBD1. The CDR3 length is 11 residues. The junction had 2 bases not matched to a gene; V was cut back by 4 bases and J by 10 bases. Germline-derived CDR1 and CDR2 are SGHRS and YFSETQ. DNA of the CDR3: TGCGCCAGCAGCCCGGACAGGGAGCAGTTCTTC. Encoded protein: CASSPDREQFF.

CDR3 amino acids: CSVRTGQGAEAFF. CDR3 bases: TGCAGCGTAAGGACCGGACAGGGGGCTGAAGCTTTCTTT. The chain combines TRBV29-1 with TRBJ1-1; 10 bases map to TRBD1. The CDR3 length is 13 residues. With V trimmed by 6 bases and J by 6 bases, 7 bases remained unmatched. The germline CDR1 and CDR2 sequences are SQVTM and ANQGSEA.

The chain combines TRBV27 with TRBJ2-6; perhaps TRBD1 as D (6 bases). Germline V CDR1 and CDR2: MNHEY, SMNVEV (reference sequence). The V and J ends lost 10 bases and 0 bases respectively, with 13 bases between them. The CDR3 runs 15 residues. The CDR3 loop reads CATAQGFSGANVLTF. CDR3 DNA: TGTGCCACTGCCCAGGGGTTCTCTGGGGCCAACGTCCTGACTTTC.

A few counts support this clone. J is TRBJ1-5 and V is TRBV5-6, with a tentative D call TRBD1 (5 bases). CDR3 size: 14 residues. Germline loops: CDR1 SGHDT, CDR2 YYEEEE. V gave up 4 bases and J gave up 6 bases, with 14 bases separating them. The CDR3 loop reads CASSLLGRGQPQHF. DNA for the CDR3: TGTGCCAGCAGCCTCTTAGGGAGGGGTCAGCCCCAGCATTTT. Complete variable domain (other parts from reference TRBV5-6 and TRBJ1-5): DAGVTQSPTHLIKTRGQQVTLRCSPKSGHDTVSWYQQALGQGPQFIFQYYEEEERQRGNFPDRFSGHQFPNYSSELNVNALLLGDSALYLCASSLLGRGQPQHFGDGTRLSIL.

This clone showed up just once. This chain connects TRBV4-1 to TRBJ2-3, with a possible D match to TRBD2 (5 bases). The CDR3 is 18 amino acids. CDR1 is MGHRA, CDR2 YSYEKL, per germline. V shed 2 bases and J shed 6 bases, with 24 bases lying between them. The CDR3 region is CASSQRALPDSRADTQYF. CDR3 bases: TGCGCCAGCAGCCAAAGGGCGTTACCGGACTCAAGGGCGGATACGCAGTATTTT.

This clone has just one count. The V gene is TRBV18, the J gene TRBJ1-1, with 8 bases fitting TRBD1. The CDR3 runs 16 residues. The germline V gene has CDR1 KGHSH and CDR2 LQKENI. J lost 4 bases, V lost 3 bases, and 10 bases had no gene match. The CDR3 sequence is CASSPPLTGGSTEAFF. For the CDR3, the DNA is TGTGCCAGCTCACCTCCCCTAACAGGGGGGAGCACTGAAGCTTTCTTT.

This chain uses TRBV28 with TRBJ1-1, with unresolved D. Germline CDR1 reads MDHEN; CDR2 reads SYDVKM. The CDR3 extends over 13 amino acids. The ends were cut back, 3 bases at V and 3 bases at J, with 8 bases in the middle. The DNA for the CDR3 is TGTGCCAGCAGTTTGAGGAGTTACACTGAAGCTTTCTTT. It encodes CASSLRSYTEAFF.

This clone has only one observation. The rearrangement joins TRBV24-1 to TRBJ1-1, with TRBD1 as a possible D gene (6 bases). Trimming pared 0 bases from V and 12 bases from J, leaving 10 bases between. The CDR3 length is 12 residues. Germline V CDR1 and CDR2: KGHDR, SFDVKD. CDR3 coding DNA: TGTGCCACCAGTGATTTGCAGGGGCGAACTTTCTTT. This sequence encodes CATSDLQGRTFF.

On this clone itself: The junction does not match germline at one end; this may be a read error. The chain recombines TRBV6-6 with TRBJ2-5; 10 bases line up with TRBD1. Germline V gene sequence: CDR1 MNHNY, CDR2 SVGAGI (reference sequence). This CDR3 has 15 amino acids. CDR3 in amino acids: CASSYSPPGQGSENF. For the CDR3, the DNA is TGTGCCAGCAGTTACTCCCCCCCGGGACAGGGGAGCGAAAACTTC.

The V call is TRBV27, the J call TRBJ1-1; D gene ambiguous. This CDR3 has 12 amino acids. In germline, CDR1 is MNHEY, CDR2 SMNVEV (reference sequence). The ends were cut back, 1 base at V and 8 bases at J, with 8 bases in the middle. CDR3 loop: CASSLFSGEAFF. Here the CDR3 DNA reads TGTGCCAGCAGTTTATTCTCCGGGGAAGCTTTCTTT.

This clone was detected once. The rearrangement joins TRBV19 to TRBJ2-1, with D possibly matching TRBD2 (5 bases). Germline V CDR1 and CDR2: LNHDA, SQIVND (reference sequence). V was shortened by 0 bases and J by 6 bases, with 12 bases between the two germline ends. The CDR3 is 15 residues long. The CDR3 protein is CASSIDREFGNEQFF. CDR3 nucleotides: TGTGCCAGTAGTATAGATCGGGAATTCGGCAATGAGCAGTTCTTC.

A single count supports this clone. The V and J genes are TRBV5-4 and TRBJ2-5; 7 bases agree with TRBD1. The J segment lost 0 bases and the V segment lost 4 bases, leaving 3 bases of the junction unmatched. The CDR3 has 14 residues. Germline values: CDR1 SGHNT, CDR2 YYREEE (reference sequence). This CDR3 is CASSPGQYQETQYF. The DNA of the CDR3 is TGTGCCAGCAGCCCGGGACAGTACCAAGAGACCCAGTACTTC.

Only one count was recorded for this clone. The V call is TRBV11-2, the J call TRBJ2-3; 8 nucleotides agree with TRBD1. Germline V lookup: CDR1 SGHAT, CDR2 FQNNGV. The ends lost 4 bases at V and 1 base at J; junction bases unmatched: 10. The CDR3 contains 17 residues. CDR3 nucleotides: TGTGCCAGCAGCTCCAGGACAGGGTCCCTTGGCACAGATACGCAGTATTTT. This gives the protein CASSSRTGSLGTDTQYF.

This clone occurred once. The chain employs TRBV6-5 and TRBJ1-1; the match to TRBD1 covers 7 bases. The CDR3 is made up of 12 amino acids. Germline CDR1 reads MNHEY; CDR2 reads SVGAGI. The trim removed 5 bases at V and 11 bases at J, leaving 8 bases unmatched. CDR3 sequence reads: CASSQQGSGAFF. CDR3 coding DNA: TGTGCCAGCAGTCAACAGGGGAGCGGGGCTTTCTTT.

This clone is a singleton in its sample. This chain uses TRBV9 with TRBJ1-6; D may be TRBD1 (5 bases). The CDR3 has 16 residues. V was pared by 2 bases and J by 7 bases, with 16 bases between. Germline assignment: CDR1 SGDLS and CDR2 YYNGEE. CDR3 bases: TGTGCCAGCAGCGTGGGGGACTGGGGGGAAAATTCACCCCTCCACTTT. Amino acids: CASSVGDWGENSPLHF.

J is TRBJ2-1 and V is TRBV9; D remains ambiguous. The V gene's germline CDR1 is SGDLS and CDR2 YYNGEE. This CDR3 has 15 residues. The V end lost 3 bases, the J end lost 3 bases, and 13 bases lay between the germline ends. Written as DNA, the CDR3 is TGTGCCAGCAGCGAGTCCCTCACTAACTACAATGAGCAGTTCTTC. This codes for CASSESLTNYNEQFF.

This chain links TRBV15 with TRBJ2-7, with D perhaps matching TRBD2 (5 bases). Germline-derived CDR1 and CDR2 are LNHNV and YYDKDF (reference sequence). The CDR3 consists of 15 residues. Between the trimmed V and J ends, which lost 0 bases and 2 bases, there was a span of 11 bases. The CDR3 loop reads CATSRDATGAYEQYF. Here the CDR3 DNA reads TGTGCCACCAGCAGAGATGCCACCGGGGCCTACGAGCAGTACTTC.

The chain is built from TRBV6-5 and TRBJ1-3; D ambiguous. The germline gives CDR1 MNHEY, CDR2 SVGAGI. The CDR3 has 13 amino acids. Trimming removed 8 bases at V and 2 bases at J, with 10 bases between. CDR3 nucleotide sequence: TGTGCCAGCGGCCGGGGTACTGGAAACACCATATATTTT. Translated: CASGRGTGNTIYF.

This rearrangement joins TRBV13 to TRBJ1-6, with no clear D. Germline V gene data show CDR1 as PRHDT and CDR2 as FYEKMQ (reference sequence). This CDR3 is 14 amino acids long. Trimming shortened V by 2 bases and J by 4 bases, and 6 bases separated the two germline ends. The CDR3 bases are TGTGCCAGCAGCTTACGAGGTTATAATTCACCCCTCCACTTT. Its protein product is CASSLRGYNSPLHF.

The chain's CDR3 is CASSTGTGRNQPQHF. As DNA, the CDR3 is TGTGCCAGCAGCACTGGGACAGGACGAAATCAGCCCCAGCATTTT. The gene calls are TRBV5-4 and TRBJ1-5; 8 nucleotides agree with TRBD1. This CDR3 is 15 amino acids long. The germline CDR1 and CDR2 sequences are SGHNT and YYREEE (reference sequence). Losses at the gene ends were 4 bases for V and 4 bases for J; bases not matched to a gene: 7.

This clone appeared a few times. The chain joins TRBV4-1 to TRBJ1-2; D possibly corresponds to TRBD1 (6 bases). From germline, CDR1 is MGHRA and CDR2 YSYEKL. The CDR3 is 16 residues long. V lost 0 bases, J lost 5 bases, and 16 bases lay in between. DNA of the CDR3: TGCGCCAGCAGCCAAGAGGACAGCCATCGCATTTATGGCTACACCTTC. It codes for CASSQEDSHRIYGYTF.

The chain uses TRBV10-1 and TRBJ1-5; 10 bases fit TRBD1. CDR1 is WNHNN and CDR2 is SYGVQD in the germline V gene (reference sequence). This CDR3 spans 14 amino acids. V trimming: 6 bases; J trimming: 7 bases; junction bases outside the gene matches: 6. This CDR3 reads CASSLGTGDQPQHF. For the CDR3, the DNA is TGCGCCAGCAGCCTCGGGACAGGGGACCAGCCCCAGCATTTT.

This sequence joins TRBV7-8 and TRBJ1-6, with D possibly being TRBD1 (6 bases). Trimming removed 2 bases from V and 7 bases from J, with 12 bases in between. The CDR3 runs 15 residues. Germline values: CDR1 SGHVS, CDR2 FQNEAQ. The DNA for the CDR3 is TGTGCCAGCAGCTTAACGGACAGCGTAAATTCACCCCTCCACTTT. Amino acid sequence: CASSLTDSVNSPLHF. The full variable domain, with the rest looked up from reference TRBV7-8 and TRBJ1-6, is GAGVSQSPRYKVAKRGQDVALRCDPISGHVSLFWYQQALGQGPEFLTYFQNEAQLDKSGLPSDRFFAERPEGSVSTLKIQRTQQEDSAVYLCASSLTDSVNSPLHFGNGTRLTVT.

The chain joins TRBV9 to TRBJ2-5, with 10 bases that match TRBD2. The CDR3 is made up of 15 amino acids. Germline values: CDR1 SGDLS, CDR2 YYNGEE. V was clipped by 2 bases and J by 5 bases; unmatched bases: 6. The CDR3 spells CASSVFLAGVETQYF. CDR3 DNA: TGTGCCAGCAGCGTCTTTCTAGCGGGAGTCGAGACCCAGTACTTC.

With regard to this clone: At one of its ends the junction is not consistent with the germline gene, which may arise from a read error. The chain recombines TRBV28 with TRBJ2-7, with TRBD2 identical over 13 bases. The CDR3 extends over 15 amino acids. The V gene's germline CDR1 is MDHEN and CDR2 SYDVKM. CDR3 nucleotide sequence: TGTGCCAGCAGTCTATGGACTAGCGGGGGAGGAGAGCAGTACTTC. Amino acids: CASSLWTSGGGEQYF. Full variable domain (outside the CDR3, taken from reference TRBV28 and TRBJ2-7): DVKVTQSSRYLVKRTGEKVFLECVQDMDHENMFWYRQDPGLGLRLIYFSYDVKMKEKGDIPEGYSVSREKKERFSLILESASTNQTSMYLCASSLWTSGGGEQYFGPGTRLTVT.

This clone appeared once. V gene TRBV4-2 combines with J gene TRBJ2-7, with 7 bases that match TRBD1. The CDR3 runs 15 residues. From germline, CDR1 is LGHNA and CDR2 YNFKEQ. The V segment lost 1 base and the J segment 5 bases; nucleotides outside the gene matches: 8. CDR3 nucleotides: TGTGCCAGCAGCCAAGGCGGCAGGGGGTACAACGAGCAGTACTTC. As protein: CASSQGGRGYNEQYF.

For this clone: The same CDR3 is also encoded by other DNA sequences in this sample. The V and J genes are TRBV7-9 and TRBJ1-1; D is possibly TRBD1 (5 bases). This CDR3 region has 15 residues. V lost 1 base to trimming and J lost 1 base, with 10 bases between them. CDR1 and CDR2 from the germline V gene are SEHNR and FQNEAQ (reference sequence). The CDR3 DNA reads as TGTGCCAGCAGCTTAGTGGGGGGGAGGAACACTGAAGCTTTCTTT. This gives the protein CASSLVGGRNTEAFF. Full variable domain (remainder filled in from reference TRBV7-9 and TRBJ1-1): DTGVSQNPRHKITKRGQNVTFRCDPISEHNRLYWYRQTLGQGPEFLTYFQNEAQLEKSRLLSDRFSAERPKGSFSTLEIQRTEQGDSAMYLCASSLVGGRNTEAFFGQGTRLTVV.

The chain recombines TRBV3-1 (or the pseudogene TRBV3-2) with TRBJ1-5; D remains ambiguous. This CDR3 has 14 residues. V gave up 1 base and J gave up 7 bases, with 11 bases separating them. The germline V gene has CDR1 LGHDT and CDR2 YNNKEL (reference sequence). This CDR3 reads CASSQAGRGQPQHF. The CDR3 DNA reads as TGTGCCAGCAGCCAAGCGGGAAGAGGCCAGCCCCAGCATTTT.

J is TRBJ1-1 and V is TRBV18; no clear D. With 0 bases removed from V and 4 bases from J, the gap between germline ends came to 12 bases. The CDR3 length is 15 residues. Looked up from germline, CDR1 is KGHSH and CDR2 is LQKENI. The CDR3 DNA is TGTGCCAGCTCACCACCGAAACCAGGAATCACTGAAGCTTTCTTT. Translated, it gives CASSPPKPGITEAFF.

V is TRBV2 and J is TRBJ1-2; D may be TRBD1 (6 bases). CDR1 is SNHLY and CDR2 is FYNNEI in the germline V gene. Trimming shortened V by 7 bases and J by 4 bases, and 19 bases separated the two germline ends. The CDR3 runs to 15 residues. The CDR3 here is CASTVGTRTFYGYTF. DNA of the CDR3: TGTGCCAGCACCGTAGGGACACGGACATTCTATGGCTACACCTTC.

The chain has TRBV21-1 and TRBJ1-4; TRBD1 is the table's D call, not checked against the DNA. TRBV21-1 counts as a pseudogene. CDR3 length equals 14 residues. CDR3 sequence: CASSKVARVGKLFF. For the CDR3, the DNA is TGTGCCAGCAGCAAAGTAGCCAGGGTCGGGAAACTGTTTTTT.